The source of this T cell receptor beta chain is a study of blood T cell repertoires in COVID-19. Original analysis: Using reference gene primer amplification, nucleated cell counts were estimated. Sequencing used immunoSEQ multiplex PCR; TCRdb keeps in-frame clones, though not all of them. That table supplies the V and J calls and clone size; D and trimming were determined from the DNA. The sample yields about 230,000 clones, roughly 84% seen once. Trimming took 8 bases from V and 2 from J, leaving 12 bases between them. The CDR3 covers 13 residues. CDR1 is MNHEY and CDR2 is SVGAGI in the germline V gene.

The clonotype was recovered from a man aged 35-49 years with acute or convalescent COVID-19. The sample taken for sequencing was peripheral blood. This chain joins TRBV6-5 and TRBJ2-5, with no clear D. CDR3: CASLVHRQETQYF. The CDR3 region has the DNA TGTGCCAGCTTGGTACACCGTCAAGAGACCCAGTACTTC.